The 27 T cell receptor beta chains below come from one sample, sequenced in a study of shared clonotypes between healthy human individuals. Only CD45RO-negative cells positively selected for CCR7 counted as naive CD8 cells, so terminally differentiated effector memory CD45RA+ cells were excluded. The protocol was immunoSEQ multiplex PCR, while the TCRdb copy is restricted to in-frame clones and leaves out a portion. The table includes around 2,000,000 clones, roughly 91% detected once. Sample: naive CD8+ T cells from PBMCs. Receptor source: a man between 18 and 29 years old in good health. Some clones in this sample may be carry-over from other donors' samples.

DNA of the CDR3: TGTGCCACCCGTTTAGGGCCGAACACCGGGGAGCTGTTTTTT. Protein: CATRLGPNTGELFF. The V gene is TRBV6-4, the J gene TRBJ2-2; D gene unclear. The germline CDR1 and CDR2 sequences are MRHNA and SNTAGT. CDR3 length: 14 residues. Trimming took off 10 bases at V and 0 bases at J, with 12 bases between the two ends.

This chain connects TRBV28 to TRBJ2-4, with TRBD2 identical over 7 bases. V lost 4 bases to trimming and J lost 7 bases; unmatched junction nucleotides: 7. This CDR3 contains 14 residues. The germline V gene encodes CDR1 MDHEN and CDR2 SYDVKM. CDR3 sequence: CASSWEGKVNIQYF. The CDR3 DNA follows: TGTGCCAGCAGTTGGGAGGGGAAAGTCAACATTCAGTACTTC.

This chain connects TRBV5-1 to TRBJ1-5, with TRBD1 identical over 11 bases. V gave up 4 bases and J gave up 5 bases; unmatched junction bases: 8. The CDR3 totals 16 residues. Germline V gene sequence: CDR1 SGHRS, CDR2 YFSETQ. CDR3 sequence: CASSEGQGASHQPQHF. CDR3 coding DNA: TGCGCCAGCAGCGAAGGACAGGGGGCCTCCCATCAGCCCCAGCATTTT.

The chain couples TRBV5-1 to TRBJ2-7; 8 bases are shared with TRBD1. The CDR3 loop spans 14 amino acids. Germline CDR1 is SGHRS and CDR2 is YFSETQ. The V gene end was trimmed by 4 bases and the J gene end by 3 bases; junction bases not matched to a gene: 6. The CDR3 spells CASSHDRGSYEQYF. In DNA form, the CDR3 reads TGCGCCAGCAGCCACGACAGGGGAAGCTACGAGCAGTACTTC.

This chain links TRBV6-5 with TRBJ2-4; a possible D gene is TRBD2 (6 bases). The germline V and J ends were trimmed by 5 bases and 0 bases, with 11 bases remaining between them. The CDR3 is made up of 15 amino acids. In germline, CDR1 is MNHEY, CDR2 SVGAGI. CDR3 region: CASSPAAGAKNIQYF. CDR3 DNA: TGTGCCAGCAGTCCCGCAGCGGGAGCCAAAAACATTCAGTACTTC.

The J gene is TRBJ2-2, the V gene TRBV5-4, with D uncertain. The germline V gene has CDR1 SGHNT and CDR2 YYREEE (reference sequence). The CDR3 is 17 amino acids. V lost 0 bases to trimming and J lost 4 bases, with 16 bases between them. As DNA, the CDR3 is TGTGCCAGCAGCTTGGCAAGTATAGACACGAGCACCGGGGAGCTGTTTTTT. Translated, it gives CASSLASIDTSTGELFF.

This clone was counted between two and nine times. This sequence joins TRBV10-3 and TRBJ1-5, with unresolved D. The germline gives CDR1 ENHRY, CDR2 SYGVKD. CDR3 size: 13 residues. V shed 3 bases and J shed 3 bases, with 6 bases lying between them. CDR3 sequence reads: CAISDGHNQPQHF. In DNA form, the CDR3 reads TGTGCCATCAGTGATGGCCACAATCAGCCCCAGCATTTT.

With respect to this clone: Other DNA sequences in this specimen translate into the identical CDR3. The rearrangement uses TRBV27 and TRBJ2-7; either TRBD1 or TRBD2 may fit D (5 bases each). CDR1 and CDR2 from the germline V gene are MNHEY and SMNVEV (reference sequence). This CDR3 spans 15 amino acids. Trimming took 2 bases from V and 0 from J, leaving 11 bases between them. CDR3 nucleotides: TGTGCCAGCAGTTTAACAGGCAGCGGCTCCTACGAGCAGTACTTC. This codes for CASSLTGSGSYEQYF.

As to this clone: At one end the junction does not follow the germline gene, possibly because of a read error. This chain connects TRBV9 to TRBJ1-1, with a tentative D call TRBD1 (5 bases). The CDR3 covers 15 residues. Germline values: CDR1 SGDLS, CDR2 YYNGEE. This CDR3 reads CASSDQKGANSEAFF. In DNA, the CDR3 is TGTGCCAGCAGCGACCAGAAAGGGGCGAACTCTGAAGCTTTCTTT. Full variable domain (remainder filled in from reference TRBV9 and TRBJ1-1): DSGVTQTPKHLITATGQRVTLRCSPRSGDLSVYWYQQSLDQGLQFLIQYYNGEERAKGNILERFSAQQFPDLHSELNLSSLELGDSALYFCASSDQKGANSEAFFGQGTRLTVV.

The chain links TRBV4-2 to TRBJ2-5, with D uncertain. The J call is uncertain, as TRBJ2-7 better fits the DNA end. Germline V lookup: CDR1 LGHNA, CDR2 YNFKEQ. CDR3 length: 13 residues. The CDR3 sequence is CASSQGVLYEQYF. As DNA, the CDR3 is TGTGCCAGCAGCCAAGGAGTTCTCTACGAGCAGTACTTC.

The rearrangement links TRBV27 to TRBJ2-2; 7 bases line up with TRBD1. Trimming took 1 base from V and 6 from J; bases not matched to a gene: 5. This CDR3 is built from 15 residues. Germline CDR1 MNHEY, CDR2 SMNVEV (reference sequence). The CDR3 sequence: CASSLWATGPGELFF. Here the CDR3 DNA reads TGTGCCAGCAGTTTATGGGCGACAGGGCCCGGGGAGCTGTTTTTT.

This clone was counted a single time. The chain couples TRBV29-1 to TRBJ2-5, with D perhaps TRBD2 (5 bases). The better agreement between TRBJ2-7 and the DNA end casts doubt on the J call. This CDR3 has 16 residues. From germline, CDR1 is SQVTM and CDR2 ANQGSEA. The DNA for the CDR3 is TGCAGCGTTGGGGATCTACGAGCGGTAAACTCCTACGAGCAGTACTTC. This translates into CSVGDLRAVNSYEQYF.

The chain joins TRBV9 to TRBJ2-5, with D unresolved. V was clipped by 0 bases and J by 5 bases, with 14 bases between them. This CDR3 comprises 15 residues. Germline CDR1 and CDR2: SGDLS and YYNGEE. The CDR3 nucleotides read TGTGCCAGCAGCGTAGGTGGCTTCGAGTATGAGACCCAGTACTTC. This sequence encodes CASSVGGFEYETQYF.

The rearrangement joins TRBV7-9 to TRBJ2-1; 9 bases align to TRBD2. The germline V gene has CDR1 SEHNR and CDR2 FQNEAQ (reference sequence). The V segment lost 5 bases and the J segment 6 bases; nucleotides outside the gene matches: 8. The CDR3 sequence is 15 residues long. CDR3: CASSPTSGDSNEQFF. The CDR3, as DNA: TGTGCCAGCAGCCCGACTAGCGGAGATAGCAATGAGCAGTTCTTC.

The V and J genes are TRBV28 and TRBJ1-4; no clear D gene. The CDR3 extends over 11 amino acids. Deletions cut 6 bases from V and 3 bases from J, with 2 bases between. Germline assignment: CDR1 MDHEN and CDR2 SYDVKM. The DNA for the CDR3 is TGTGCCAGCAGCCCTAATGAAAAACTGTTTTTT. This translates into CASSPNEKLFF.

The CDR3 nucleotides read TGTGCCAGCAGCACCCAAGCGGGAGGGGGATACAATGAGCAGTTCTTC. Amino acid sequence: CASSTQAGGGYNEQFF. The chain has TRBV7-9 and TRBJ2-1, with 10 bases identical to TRBD2. V was clipped by 5 bases and J by 4 bases; unmatched bases: 8. The CDR3 has 16 amino acids. Per the germline V gene, CDR1 is SEHNR and CDR2 is FQNEAQ (reference sequence).

This clone was found once. This chain connects TRBV4-1 to TRBJ2-3; tentatively, D is TRBD1 or TRBD2 (5 bases each). The CDR3 runs to 16 residues. Trimming cost V 1 base and J 2 bases, with 13 bases left between them. CDR1 is MGHRA and CDR2 is YSYEKL in the germline V gene. The CDR3: CASSQAPGTDTDTQYF. CDR3 sequence (DNA): TGCGCCAGCAGCCAAGCTCCCGGGACCGACACAGATACGCAGTATTTT.

Comment on this clone: The sample holds other DNA sequences that translate to the same CDR3. This chain connects TRBV6-6 to TRBJ2-5, with D possibly matching TRBD1 (7 bases). The germline V gene encodes CDR1 MNHNY and CDR2 SVGAGI (reference sequence). V lost 0 bases to trimming and J lost 5 bases, with 10 bases between them. This CDR3 is built from 14 residues. The CDR3 nucleotides are TGTGCCAGCAGTTACTCACCAGGGGGGGAGACCCAGTACTTC. Translation gives CASSYSPGGETQYF.

As concerns this clone: Other nucleotide sequences in the sample specify the same CDR3. V gene TRBV27 combines with J gene TRBJ2-2; no firm D call. CDR3 length equals 12 residues. The germline V gene encodes CDR1 MNHEY and CDR2 SMNVEV (reference sequence). Deletions cut 4 bases from V and 6 bases from J, with 6 bases between. The CDR3 region is CASSYGAGELFF. The CDR3 DNA follows: TGTGCCAGCAGTTATGGGGCCGGGGAGCTGTTTTTT.

This clone has just one count. Written as DNA, the CDR3 is TGTGCCAGCAGCCAAGATGGGGTGAGCTTCGGTAATGGCTACACCTTC. It yields the protein CASSQDGVSFGNGYTF. V is TRBV4-2 and J is TRBJ1-2; D is undetermined. The length of the CDR3 is 16 residues. Germline CDR1 reads LGHNA; CDR2 reads YNFKEQ. Trimming pared 0 bases from V and 6 bases from J, leaving 17 bases between.

The gene calls are TRBV11-2 and TRBJ2-3; 8 bases match TRBD1. V lost 5 bases to trimming and J lost 4 bases; unmatched junction nucleotides: 8. The CDR3 runs 15 residues. Germline lookup yields CDR1 SGHAT and CDR2 FQNNGV. CDR3 sequence reads: CASSPRTGLADTQYF. CDR3 sequence (DNA): TGTGCCAGCAGCCCGAGGACAGGGCTGGCAGATACGCAGTATTTT.

V usage is TRBV7-2 and J usage is TRBJ2-1, with 9 nucleotides matching TRBD2. Germline CDR1 and CDR2: SGHTA and FQGNSA. Unmatched junction bases numbered 15, after V lost 3 bases and J lost 9 bases. CDR3 length equals 17 residues. The CDR3, as DNA: TGTGCCAGCAGCTTCGCGATTAGCGGGAGCTGGCGCGGTGAGCAGTTCTTC. This gives the protein CASSFAISGSWRGEQFF.

The chain links TRBV7-9 to TRBJ1-2; TRBD1 aligns across 7 bases. V shed 4 bases and J 3 bases; nucleotides not matched to a gene: 5. Germline CDR1 reads SEHNR; CDR2 reads FQNEAQ (reference sequence). This CDR3 has 14 residues. Written as DNA, the CDR3 is TGTGCCAGCAGCTCGGGACAGCCTTACTATGGCTACACCTTC. Translating it yields CASSSGQPYYGYTF.

V is TRBV5-6 and J is TRBJ1-1; D is ambiguous. The CDR3 has 14 amino acids. V was shortened by 7 bases and J by 4 bases, with 17 bases between the two germline ends. Looked up from germline, CDR1 is SGHDT and CDR2 is YYEEEE. The DNA for the CDR3 is TGTGCCAGCGCCCCTCCGGGATCCGGCACTGAAGCTTTCTTT. This translates into CASAPPGSGTEAFF.

The rearrangement links TRBV19 to TRBJ2-7, with 8 bases fitting TRBD1. Germline trimming cut 6 bases from V and 1 base from J; bases unmatched to any gene: 8. Germline lookup yields CDR1 LNHDA and CDR2 SQIVND (reference sequence). This CDR3 has 15 amino acids. DNA of the CDR3: TGTGCCAGTAGCGGCTCGGGGACAGGATCCTACGAGCAGTACTTC. It codes for CASSGSGTGSYEQYF.

The chain has TRBV27 and TRBJ2-1, with 9 bases matching TRBD2. V shed 5 bases and J 3 bases; nucleotides not matched to a gene: 8. The CDR3 runs 16 residues. Germline V CDR1 and CDR2: MNHEY, SMNVEV (reference sequence). The DNA for the CDR3 is TGTGCCAGCAGTCCTGGACTAGCGTTTCACTACAATGAGCAGTTCTTC. This translates into CASSPGLAFHYNEQFF.

The chain employs TRBV2 and TRBJ2-4, with 8 bases lining up with TRBD1. J gave up 9 bases and V 0 bases, and 13 bases lay outside the gene matches. The CDR3 extends over 17 amino acids. Germline loops: CDR1 SNHLY, CDR2 FYNNEI. Here the CDR3 DNA reads TGTGCCAGCAGTGAAGCGCAGGACAGGGCCGAGGAGGGCATTCAGTACTTC. Protein sequence: CASSEAQDRAEEGIQYF. Using reference TRBV2 and TRBJ2-4 for the parts outside the CDR3, the full variable domain is EPEVTQTPSHQVTQMGQEVILRCVPISNHLYFYWYRQILGQKVEFLVSFYNNEISEKSEIFDDQFSVERPDGSNFTLKIRSTKLEDSAMYFCASSEAQDRAEEGIQYFGAGTRLSVL.